The 30 T cell receptor beta chains below come from one sample, sequenced in a study of Ad26.COV2.S vaccination and SARS-CoV-2 variants (dated by TCRdb to about 2021). To prepare the library, the immunoSEQ multiplex PCR assay was applied. TCRdb re-hosts the immuneACCESS table, in-frame sequences only. Its copies lack some clones; in the studies checked, an unresolved V gene accounts for under half of them, and the cause for the rest is not known. A total of under 150,000 clones appear in this sample, 80% to 90% of them only once. The ten largest clones represent 5% of the sample. The time point label, read with the paper, signifies: individuals recovered from natural SARS-CoV-2 infection. This sample comprised peripheral blood, obtained after recovery from COVID-19. All receptors derive from a human donor who had recovered from COVID-19.

V gene TRBV7-2 combines with J gene TRBJ1-1, with D hard to call. The V end was cut by 9 bases, the J end by 1 base, with 9 bases between. The CDR3 runs 12 residues. The germline CDR1 and CDR2 sequences are SGHTA and FQGNSA. The chain's CDR3 is CASGEPNTEAFF. The CDR3 DNA is TGTGCCAGTGGAGAGCCGAACACTGAAGCTTTCTTT.

This sequence joins TRBV7-2 and TRBJ2-7; TRBD1 matches at 9 bases. The V and J ends lost 2 bases and 3 bases, in that order; junction bases with no gene match: 5. The CDR3 covers 15 residues. CDR1 SGHTA and CDR2 FQGNSA come from the germline V gene. The CDR3 here is CASSLLRDRDYEQYF. The CDR3 DNA reads as TGTGCCAGCAGCTTACTGAGGGACAGGGACTACGAGCAGTACTTC.

This chain's CDR3 is CASSAGLSYEQYF. CDR3 nucleotides: TGTGCCAGCAGCGCCGGACTTTCCTACGAGCAGTACTTC. V gene TRBV7-2 combines with J gene TRBJ2-7, with TRBD2 as a possible D gene (5 bases). The V gene's germline CDR1 is SGHTA and CDR2 FQGNSA. Trimming took off 5 bases at V and 1 base at J, with 9 bases between the two ends. The CDR3 has 13 amino acids.

The gene calls are TRBV28 and TRBJ2-1; no clear D gene. Germline CDR1 is MDHEN and CDR2 is SYDVKM. This CDR3 has 14 residues. V lost 2 bases and J 7 bases, leaving 12 bases between the germline ends. DNA of the CDR3: TGTGCCAGCAGTTTAGCAGTTGCTTCGAATGAGCAGTTCTTC. Translating gives CASSLAVASNEQFF.

V gene TRBV7-2 combines with J gene TRBJ2-7; D may be TRBD2 (6 bases). V was cut by 1 base and J by 2 bases, with 9 bases left in between. The CDR3 runs 14 residues. CDR1 and CDR2 (germline): SGHTA, FQGNSA. The CDR3 nucleotides read TGTGCCAGCAGCTTAGATGCGGGGACCTACGAGCAGTACTTC. Translated, it gives CASSLDAGTYEQYF.

This clone was detected only a few times. This chain uses TRBV4-3 with TRBJ1-2, with 7 bases fitting TRBD1. Per the germline V gene, CDR1 is LGHNA and CDR2 is YSLEER. The CDR3 is 16 amino acids. Losses at the gene ends were 6 bases for V and 3 bases for J; bases not matched to a gene: 13. CDR3 in amino acids: CASSGKGAIGDYGYTF. CDR3 bases: TGCGCCAGCAGTGGGAAGGGGGCGATTGGGGACTATGGCTACACCTTC.

This chain uses TRBV6-5 with TRBJ2-7; TRBD1 agrees at 7 bases. With V trimmed by 8 bases and J by 0 bases, 7 bases remained unmatched. In germline, CDR1 is MNHEY, CDR2 SVGAGI. The CDR3 length is 14 residues. CDR3 residues: CASSPGQSSYEQYF. For the CDR3, the DNA is TGTGCCAGCTCCCCGGGACAGAGCTCCTACGAGCAGTACTTC.

The gene calls are TRBV5-1 and TRBJ2-1; D gene unclear. V lost 3 bases, J lost 5 bases, and 9 bases lay in between. Germline V CDR1 and CDR2: SGHRS, YFSETQ. This CDR3 has 13 residues. DNA of the CDR3: TGCGCCAGCAGCTCTTTAGTTGACAATGAGCAGTTCTTC. It translates to CASSSLVDNEQFF.

The chain employs TRBV10-3 and TRBJ1-1, with D perhaps matching TRBD1 (5 bases). The V gene lost 6 bases and the J gene lost 0 bases, with 11 bases spanning the gap. CDR1 is ENHRY and CDR2 is SYGVKD in the germline V gene. This CDR3 has 14 amino acids. As DNA, the CDR3 is TGTGCCATCAGAAGGGGCGAGATGAACACTGAAGCTTTCTTT. Translating it yields CAIRRGEMNTEAFF.

The V and J genes are TRBV7-6 and TRBJ2-1, with TRBD2 matching 11 bases. Trimming at V came to 2 bases and at J to 4 bases, leaving 4 bases not matched to a gene. CDR1 and CDR2 (germline): SGHVS, FNYEAQ. This CDR3 is built from 16 residues. This CDR3 is CASSLWASGGYNEQFF. CDR3 in DNA: TGTGCCAGCAGCTTATGGGCTAGCGGGGGGTACAATGAGCAGTTCTTC.

DNA for the CDR3: TGTGCCAGCAGTTTATCAGGGAACAATGAGCAGTTCTTC. Residues: CASSLSGNNEQFF. The chain carries TRBV27 and TRBJ2-1; D is unresolved. With 0 bases removed from V and 5 bases from J, the gap between germline ends came to 5 bases. Per the germline V gene, CDR1 is MNHEY and CDR2 is SMNVEV (reference sequence). CDR3 size: 13 residues.

As regards this clone: Other nucleotide sequences from this sample produce the same CDR3. The chain uses TRBV5-5 and TRBJ1-2; D gene uncertain. Germline V CDR1 and CDR2: SGHKS, YYEKEE (reference sequence). Trimming left V 1 base short and J 0 bases short, with 7 bases between. CDR3 size: 14 residues. CDR3 sequence (DNA): TGTGCCAGCAGCTTGATAGGAGCTAACTATGGCTACACCTTC. Protein: CASSLIGANYGYTF. Drawing the rest from reference TRBV5-5 and TRBJ1-2, the complete variable domain is DAGVTQSPTHLIKTRGQQVTLRCSPISGHKSVSWYQQVLGQGPQFIFQYYEKEERGRGNFPDRFSARQFPNYSSELNVNALLLGDSALYLCASSLIGANYGYTFGSGTRLTVV.

The CDR3 bases are TGTGCCAGCAGCTTGGGACAGGGTTTCCCATTCTATTCCTACAATGAGCAGTTCTTC. Translating it yields CASSLGQGFPFYSYNEQFF. The chain is built from TRBV5-6 and TRBJ2-1; TRBD1 aligns across 7 bases. Unmatched junction bases numbered 13, after V lost 0 bases and J lost 1 base. This CDR3 region has 19 residues. Germline-derived CDR1 and CDR2 are SGHDT and YYEEEE.

The V and J genes are TRBV28 and TRBJ2-7; tentative D call: TRBD1 (5 bases). V gave up 2 bases and J gave up 2 bases, with 13 bases separating them. The CDR3 has 15 residues. The germline V gene has CDR1 MDHEN and CDR2 SYDVKM. CDR3 region: CASSLPRQGTYEQYF. In DNA, the CDR3 is TGTGCCAGCAGTTTACCCCGTCAGGGCACCTACGAGCAGTACTTC.

This clone was counted a few times. The chain carries TRBV5-4 and TRBJ1-2; 10 nucleotides agree with TRBD1. Germline V gene lookup returns CDR1 SGHNT and CDR2 YYREEE (reference sequence). The ends lost 5 bases at V and 7 bases at J; junction bases unmatched: 11. The CDR3 is 15 residues long. CDR3 residues: CASRPPGTGVVGYTF. Here the CDR3 DNA reads TGTGCCAGCAGACCGCCCGGGACAGGGGTCGTTGGCTACACCTTC. The full variable domain, completed using reference TRBV5-4 and TRBJ1-2, is ETGVTQSPTHLIKTRGQQVTLRCSSQSGHNTVSWYQQALGQGPQFIFQYYREEENGRGNFPPRFSGLQFPNYSSELNVNALELDDSALYLCASRPPGTGVVGYTFGSGTRLTVV.

The chain employs TRBV7-6 and TRBJ2-1; 9 bases align to TRBD2. The CDR3 sequence is 15 residues long. The germline CDR1 and CDR2 sequences are SGHVS and FNYEAQ. V gave up 4 bases and J gave up 6 bases; unmatched junction bases: 7. CDR3 in amino acids: CASSSRLAAGNEQFF. DNA for the CDR3: TGTGCCAGCAGCTCTAGACTAGCGGCAGGCAATGAGCAGTTCTTC.

The V gene is TRBV11-2, the J gene TRBJ1-1, with D unresolved. The germline gives CDR1 SGHAT, CDR2 FQNNGV. The germline V and J ends were trimmed by 0 bases and 5 bases, with 7 bases remaining between them. The CDR3 sequence is 13 residues long. CDR3 nucleotides: TGTGCCAGCAGCTTAGATCGGAGTACTGAAGCTTTCTTT. Its protein is CASSLDRSTEAFF.

This sequence joins TRBV12-3 or TRBV12-4 and TRBJ1-1; D uncertain. V was trimmed by 6 bases and J by 4 bases, leaving 9 bases between them. The CDR3 covers 12 residues. CDR3 protein: CASRPIGTEAFF. DNA for the CDR3: TGTGCCAGCAGGCCTATAGGCACTGAAGCTTTCTTT.

The genes are TRBV27 and TRBJ1-1; no clear D. V was pared by 5 bases and J by 0 bases, with 10 bases between. Germline V lookup: CDR1 MNHEY, CDR2 SMNVEV (reference sequence). This CDR3 contains 14 residues. The CDR3 loop reads CASSIDHMNTEAFF. The CDR3, as DNA: TGTGCCAGCAGTATAGATCATATGAACACTGAAGCTTTCTTT.

The chain uses TRBV25-1 and TRBJ2-7; 8 bases are shared with TRBD2. The CDR3 totals 15 residues. V shed 5 bases, J shed 4 bases, and the junction held 10 bases outside the gene matches. Germline loops: CDR1 MGHDK, CDR2 SYGVNS. CDR3 region: CASSPRGGEIYEQYF. The CDR3 DNA reads TGTGCCAGCAGTCCCCGGGGGGGAGAAATATACGAGCAGTACTTC.

V usage is TRBV7-9 and J usage is TRBJ1-3; D uncertain. With 4 bases removed from V and 8 bases from J, the gap between germline ends came to 12 bases. CDR3 length: 13 amino acids. Germline-derived CDR1 and CDR2 are SEHNR and FQNEAQ (reference sequence). DNA of the CDR3: TGTGCCAGCAGCTCACGACGTACGGACACCATATATTTT. As protein: CASSSRRTDTIYF.

The chain is built from TRBV4-1 and TRBJ2-1; 9 bases are shared with TRBD1. CDR1 and CDR2 (germline): MGHRA, YSYEKL. J was trimmed by 6 bases and V by 2 bases; bases with no gene match: 8. The CDR3 totals 16 residues. CDR3 nucleotide sequence: TGCGCCAGCAGCCAACCCGGGACAGGGAACTTCAATGAGCAGTTCTTC. It encodes CASSQPGTGNFNEQFF.

V is TRBV7-2 and J is TRBJ2-3, with 7 bases matching TRBD2. Trimming removed 3 bases from V and 9 bases from J; junction bases left unmatched: 9. Germline CDR1 is SGHTA and CDR2 is FQGNSA. This CDR3 comprises 14 residues. The CDR3 nucleotides read TGTGCCAGCAGCTTTGCTAGCGGCGCAAAGACGCAGTATTTT. Translation gives CASSFASGAKTQYF. Variable domain in full (rest from reference TRBV7-2 and TRBJ2-3): GAGVSQSPSNKVTEKGKDVELRCDPISGHTALYWYRQSLGQGLEFLIYFQGNSAPDKSGLPSDRFSAERTGGSVSTLTIQRTQQEDSAVYLCASSFASGAKTQYFGPGTRLTVL.

The J gene is TRBJ2-2, the V gene TRBV6-2 or TRBV6-3; D may be TRBD1 (5 bases). V was clipped by 4 bases and J by 4 bases, with 10 bases between them. CDR1 is MNHEY, CDR2 SVGEGT, per germline. The CDR3 consists of 14 residues. CDR3 region: CASSSTGGTGELFF. The CDR3 DNA is TGTGCCAGCAGTTCTACAGGTGGCACCGGGGAGCTGTTTTTT.

The rearrangement links TRBV7-9 to TRBJ2-3; D may match TRBD1 or TRBD2 (5 bases each). The CDR3 length is 16 residues. Germline V gives CDR1 SEHNR, CDR2 FQNEAQ (reference sequence). Between the trimmed V and J ends, which lost 2 bases and 0 bases, there was a span of 12 bases. As DNA, the CDR3 is TGTGCCAGCAGCTTATCGTGGGGGTTGAGCACAGATACGCAGTATTTT. Residues: CASSLSWGLSTDTQYF.

The rearrangement links TRBV5-1 to TRBJ1-4, with 9 bases aligning to TRBD1. The CDR3 runs to 14 residues. Trimming removed 6 bases from V and 6 bases from J; junction bases left unmatched: 6. Germline V CDR1 and CDR2: SGHRS, YFSETQ. CDR3 sequence (DNA): TGCGCCAGCACCGTGGACAGGGGAGATGAAAAACTGTTTTTT. This translates into CASTVDRGDEKLFF.

This chain joins TRBV4-1 and TRBJ1-4; D possibly corresponds to TRBD1 (5 bases). The germline V gene has CDR1 MGHRA and CDR2 YSYEKL. V shed 5 bases and J shed 12 bases, with 19 bases lying between them. The CDR3 consists of 14 residues. CDR3 sequence (DNA): TGCGCCAGCAGCTCCTGGGAGGGGAGAGGGGAACTGTTTTTT. It specifies CASSSWEGRGELFF.

The genes are TRBV6-6 and TRBJ1-5, with 8 bases fitting TRBD1. Per the germline V gene, CDR1 is MNHNY and CDR2 is SVGAGI (reference sequence). V lost 5 bases, J lost 4 bases, and 4 bases stayed unmatched. CDR3 length: 14 residues. This CDR3 reads CASSPGTGNQPQHF. CDR3 sequence (DNA): TGTGCCAGCAGTCCCGGGACAGGAAATCAGCCCCAGCATTTT.

The chain links TRBV28 to TRBJ2-7; D might be TRBD1 or TRBD2, each matching 5 bases. The CDR3 consists of 14 residues. The germline V and J ends were trimmed by 4 bases and 2 bases, with 12 bases remaining between them. CDR1 is MDHEN, CDR2 SYDVKM, per germline. For the CDR3, the DNA is TGTGCCAGCAGTTCAACCGGGGCCACCTACGAGCAGTACTTC. As protein: CASSSTGATYEQYF.

For the CDR3, the DNA is TGTGCCAGCAGTTTTAACGGGGAGAACACTGAAGCTTTCTTT. Translating gives CASSFNGENTEAFF. The genes are TRBV28 and TRBJ1-1; no clear D gene. The CDR3 extends over 14 amino acids. Germline V gene sequence: CDR1 MDHEN, CDR2 SYDVKM. Trimming removed 3 bases from V and 1 base from J, with 9 bases in between. Drawing the rest from reference TRBV28 and TRBJ1-1, the complete variable domain is DVKVTQSSRYLVKRTGEKVFLECVQDMDHENMFWYRQDPGLGLRLIYFSYDVKMKEKGDIPEGYSVSREKKERFSLILESASTNQTSMYLCASSFNGENTEAFFGQGTRLTVV.